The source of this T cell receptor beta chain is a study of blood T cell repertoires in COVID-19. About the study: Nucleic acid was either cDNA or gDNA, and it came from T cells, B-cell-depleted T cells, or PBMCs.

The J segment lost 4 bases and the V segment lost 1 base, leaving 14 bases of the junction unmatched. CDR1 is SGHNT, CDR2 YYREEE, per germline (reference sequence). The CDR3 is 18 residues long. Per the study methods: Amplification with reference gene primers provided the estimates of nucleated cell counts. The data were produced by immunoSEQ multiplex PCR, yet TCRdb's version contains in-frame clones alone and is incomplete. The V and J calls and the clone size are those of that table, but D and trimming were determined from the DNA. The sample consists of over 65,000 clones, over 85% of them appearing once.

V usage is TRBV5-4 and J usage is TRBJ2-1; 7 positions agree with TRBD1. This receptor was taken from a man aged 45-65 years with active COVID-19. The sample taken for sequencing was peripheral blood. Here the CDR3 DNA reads TGTGCCAGCAGCTTGCCGTCTGACAGGGTGTTTTCTTACAATGAGCAGTTCTTC. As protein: CASSLPSDRVFSYNEQFF.